This passage covers 26 T cell receptor beta chains from one sample sequenced in a study of T-cell reconstitution after alpha-beta-depleted transplantation in children. Preparation of the TCRbeta library used unique molecular identifiers. TCRdb reprocessed the PCR reads via MiXCR and lists one record per CDR3 protein. The table includes 55,000 to 65,000 distinct CDR3 sequences, 40% to 45% detected once. Sequenced material: PBMCs, mostly from graft donor cells, taken 360 days after TCRalphabeta/CD19-depleted stem cell transplant. The receptors were sampled from a male patient aged 5 to 17 who had a stem cell transplant for acute lymphoblastic leukemia, so the T cells may come from the graft donor.

The genes are TRBV3-1 and TRBJ2-1; D is unresolved. Germline-derived CDR1 and CDR2 are LGHDT and YNNKEL (reference sequence). CDR3 size: 17 residues. The ends were cut back, 4 bases at V and 0 bases at J, with 16 bases in the middle. For the CDR3, the DNA is TGTGCCAGCAGCCCCCCTTTCGGTTCCAGCTCCTACAATGAGCAGTTCTTC. Its translation: CASSPPFGSSSYNEQFF.

This rearrangement joins TRBV7-8 to TRBJ1-5, with D unclear. Germline loops: CDR1 SGHVS, CDR2 FQNEAQ. This CDR3 has 15 residues. V was shortened by 0 bases and J by 13 bases, with 19 bases between the two germline ends. This chain's CDR3 is CASSLASGSASPQHF. The DNA of the CDR3 is TGTGCCAGCAGCTTAGCTTCAGGCTCAGCTTCGCCGCAGCATTTT.

The gene calls are TRBV11-1 and TRBJ2-1, with D unresolved. The length of the CDR3 is 15 residues. V was clipped by 3 bases and J by 6 bases, with 15 bases between them. Per germline, CDR1 SGHAT and CDR2 FQDESV (reference sequence). The CDR3 DNA sequence: TGTGCCAGCAGCTTTGGAGCCACCTGGGGCAATGAGCAGTTCTTC. Translated, it gives CASSFGATWGNEQFF. The whole variable domain, filled in from reference TRBV11-1 and TRBJ2-1, reads EAEVAQSPRYKITEKSQAVAFWCDPISGHATLYWYRQILGQGPELLVQFQDESVVDDSQLPKDRFSAERLKGVDSTLKIQPAELGDSAMYLCASSFGATWGNEQFFGPGTRLTVL.

This clonotype has only one observation. The rearrangement joins TRBV5-1 to TRBJ2-3; 8 positions agree with TRBD2. The CDR3 contains 15 residues. Germline V gives CDR1 SGHRS, CDR2 YFSETQ. Unmatched junction bases numbered 5, after V lost 4 bases and J lost 1 base. This chain's CDR3 is CASSESGSRTDTQYF. CDR3 DNA sequence: TGCGCCAGCAGCGAGAGCGGGAGTCGCACAGATACGCAGTATTTT.

This clonotype appeared many times. This chain joins TRBV29-1 and TRBJ2-7; a possible D gene is TRBD1 (5 bases). Germline V gene data show CDR1 as SQVTM and CDR2 as ANQGSEA. Trimming took 2 bases from V and 2 from J, leaving 16 bases between them. The CDR3 has 15 residues. CDR3 nucleotides: TGCAGCGTTGAAAGCCAGGGCATTGGGACCTACGAGCAGTACTTC. Protein: CSVESQGIGTYEQYF.

The chain uses TRBV7-9 and TRBJ2-7; a weak D match, TRBD2 (6 bases). Germline-derived CDR1 and CDR2 are SEHNR and FQNEAQ (reference sequence). The CDR3 totals 15 residues. Trimming pared 5 bases from V and 3 bases from J, leaving 17 bases between. The CDR3 coding sequence is TGTGCCAGCAGCACCACCGCCGGGACTTTCTACGAGCAGTACTTC. Residues: CASSTTAGTFYEQYF.

This clonotype was picked up a small number of times. The rearrangement joins TRBV5-1 to TRBJ1-1; the D gene is possibly TRBD1 (6 bases). The germline CDR1 and CDR2 sequences are SGHRS and YFSETQ. Trimming left V 4 bases short and J 2 bases short, with 12 bases between. The length of the CDR3 is 14 residues. The CDR3 DNA reads as TGCGCCAGCAGCAGCTCAGGGGCAAACACTGAAGCTTTCTTT. Translated, it gives CASSSSGANTEAFF.

V usage is TRBV5-1 and J usage is TRBJ2-1; the D gene is possibly TRBD1 (5 bases). CDR1 and CDR2 from the germline V gene are SGHRS and YFSETQ. This CDR3 is 13 amino acids long. V shed 4 bases and J shed 4 bases, with 9 bases lying between them. As DNA, the CDR3 is TGCGCCAGCAGCACCGACAGTTACAATGAGCAGTTCTTC. The encoded protein is CASSTDSYNEQFF.

There are a few counts of this clonotype. This chain connects TRBV7-2 to TRBJ2-3, with 8 bases that match TRBD2. The CDR3 sequence is 15 residues long. The germline V gene encodes CDR1 SGHTA and CDR2 FQGNSA. V lost 5 bases and J lost 6; bases outside the gene matches: 10. The CDR3 DNA follows: TGTGCCAGCAGCCTTGCGGGGGGCCGTGGGGATACGCAGTATTTT. Amino acid sequence: CASSLAGGRGDTQYF.

The V gene is TRBV4-3, the J gene TRBJ2-5; a weak D match, TRBD2 (5 bases). V was shortened by 1 base and J by 5 bases, with 11 bases between the two germline ends. The germline V gene has CDR1 LGHNA and CDR2 YSLEER. The CDR3 has 14 residues. The DNA of the CDR3 is TGCGCCAGCAGCCAAGTACGGGGAATGGAGACCCAGTACTTC. It is translated as CASSQVRGMETQYF.

The chain links TRBV24-1 to TRBJ2-2; 11 bases match TRBD2. V lost 3 bases to trimming and J lost 5 bases; unmatched junction nucleotides: 7. Germline V gene sequence: CDR1 KGHDR, CDR2 SFDVKD. The CDR3 has 17 residues. The CDR3 nucleotides read TGTGCCACCAGTGATGATACTAGCGGGAGTCGTACCGGGGAGCTGTTTTTT. Its protein product is CATSDDTSGSRTGELFF.

In this sample, this clonotype turned up a few times. The J gene is TRBJ2-2, the V gene TRBV15; maybe TRBD1 (6 bases). Trimming took 2 bases from V and 7 from J, leaving 11 bases between them. Germline-derived CDR1 and CDR2 are LNHNV and YYDKDF (reference sequence). The CDR3 sequence is 14 residues long. CDR3 in amino acids: CATSRNRVDGELFF. CDR3 sequence (DNA): TGTGCCACCAGCAGAAACAGGGTCGACGGGGAGCTGTTTTTT. Full variable domain (outside the CDR3, taken from reference TRBV15 and TRBJ2-2): DAMVIQNPRYQVTQFGKPVTLSCSQTLNHNVMYWYQQKSSQAPKLLFHYYDKDFNNEADTPDNFQSRRPNTSFCFLDIRSPGLGDTAMYLCATSRNRVDGELFFGEGSRLTVL.

This clonotype came up once. The chain recombines TRBV28 with TRBJ2-5, with 8 positions matching TRBD2. The CDR3 spans 14 residues. V was clipped by 5 bases and J by 5 bases; unmatched bases: 7. Germline lookup yields CDR1 MDHEN and CDR2 SYDVKM. The CDR3 DNA reads TGTGCCAGCAGTCTGACTAGCGACTTTGAGACCCAGTACTTC. This codes for CASSLTSDFETQYF.

This clonotype was seen a few times. The rearrangement joins TRBV11-2 to TRBJ2-7; D ambiguous. Per the germline V gene, CDR1 is SGHAT and CDR2 is FQNNGV. V lost 4 bases to trimming and J lost 4 bases, with 14 bases between them. The CDR3 contains 14 residues. The CDR3 here is CASSSKMGFYEQYF. The CDR3 nucleotides are TGTGCCAGCAGCTCGAAGATGGGGTTTTACGAGCAGTACTTC.

The V call is TRBV29-1, the J call TRBJ2-5; 7 bases line up with TRBD2. The ends lost 0 bases at V and 4 bases at J; junction bases unmatched: 8. Per the germline V gene, CDR1 is SQVTM and CDR2 is ANQGSEA. The CDR3 sequence is 15 residues long. CDR3 coding DNA: TGCAGCGTTGAAGATCAAGACAGCGGGGCAGAGACCCAGTACTTC. It is translated as CSVEDQDSGAETQYF.

V and J are TRBV5-1 and TRBJ1-1; no definite D call. The CDR3 has 13 residues. Trimming removed 2 bases at V and 4 bases at J, with 9 bases between. The V gene's germline CDR1 is SGHRS and CDR2 YFSETQ. CDR3 sequence: CASSFREGTEAFF. Here the CDR3 DNA reads TGCGCCAGCAGCTTCCGGGAGGGCACTGAAGCTTTCTTT.

This clonotype was picked up a small number of times. CDR3 nucleotides: TGTGCCAGCAGCCTGACTAGCGGCATGTACAATGAGCAGTTCTTC. Translating gives CASSLTSGMYNEQFF. The rearrangement links TRBV7-3 to TRBJ2-1, with 9 bases identical to TRBD2. CDR3 size: 15 residues. CDR1 SGHTA and CDR2 FQGTGA come from the germline V gene. V gave up 5 bases and J gave up 4 bases; unmatched junction bases: 6.

The V call is TRBV6-5, the J call TRBJ2-1, with a possible D match to TRBD1 (5 bases). Germline V lookup: CDR1 MNHEY, CDR2 SVGAGI. V gave up 2 bases and J gave up 3 bases, with 11 bases separating them. The CDR3 consists of 15 residues. CDR3 coding DNA: TGTGCCAGCAGTTACGGGCAGGGCCTCTACAATGAGCAGTTCTTC. It yields the protein CASSYGQGLYNEQFF.

This chain connects TRBV27 to TRBJ2-1; no clear D gene. Trimming left V 5 bases short and J 8 bases short, with 19 bases between. Germline V CDR1 and CDR2: MNHEY, SMNVEV (reference sequence). The CDR3 is made up of 15 amino acids. CDR3 protein: CASSLFRTPRDEQFF. CDR3 in DNA: TGTGCCAGCAGTCTTTTCCGGACCCCACGGGATGAGCAGTTCTTC.

The chain recombines TRBV5-1 with TRBJ1-1, with unresolved D. Germline lookup yields CDR1 SGHRS and CDR2 YFSETQ. The CDR3 sequence is 16 residues long. V was clipped by 0 bases and J by 3 bases, with 15 bases between them. The CDR3 loop is CASSLGRPGAYTEAFF. The CDR3 DNA follows: TGCGCCAGCAGCTTGGGCAGGCCCGGAGCATACACTGAAGCTTTCTTT.

The V gene is TRBV5-6, the J gene TRBJ2-7; D remains ambiguous. V shed 1 base and J shed 2 bases, with 7 bases lying between them. The CDR3 runs 13 residues. Germline assignment: CDR1 SGHDT and CDR2 YYEEEE. This CDR3 reads CASSLWTAYEQYF. CDR3 DNA sequence: TGTGCCAGCAGCTTGTGGACGGCCTACGAGCAGTACTTC. The whole variable domain, remainder taken from reference TRBV5-6 and TRBJ2-7, is DAGVTQSPTHLIKTRGQQVTLRCSPKSGHDTVSWYQQALGQGPQFIFQYYEEEERQRGNFPDRFSGHQFPNYSSELNVNALLLGDSALYLCASSLWTAYEQYFGPGTRLTVT.

The V call is TRBV12-3 or TRBV12-4, the J call TRBJ1-4; D remains ambiguous. The CDR3 runs 14 residues. The V gene lost 2 bases and the J gene lost 8 bases, with 12 bases spanning the gap. Written as DNA, the CDR3 is TGTGCCAGCAGTTTAAGGGTTTCGGTAGAAAAACTGTTTTTT. Translation: CASSLRVSVEKLFF.

There are a few counts of this clonotype. The rearrangement links TRBV3-1 to TRBJ2-1; 7 bases fit TRBD2. The CDR3 extends over 16 amino acids. The germline gives CDR1 LGHDT, CDR2 YNNKEL (reference sequence). The trim removed 3 bases at V and 4 bases at J, leaving 9 bases unmatched. The CDR3: CASSHSGGLFYNEQFF. CDR3 nucleotides: TGTGCCAGCAGCCATTCGGGGGGACTTTTTTACAATGAGCAGTTCTTC.

Only a few counts were recorded for this clonotype. V gene TRBV3-1 combines with J gene TRBJ2-4; a weak D match, TRBD1 (6 bases). Germline CDR1 is LGHDT and CDR2 is YNNKEL (reference sequence). The CDR3 is made up of 13 amino acids. V was cut by 0 bases and J by 8 bases, with 8 bases left in between. Here the CDR3 reads CASSQETGDIQYF. The CDR3 region has the DNA TGTGCCAGCAGCCAAGAGACAGGAGACATTCAGTACTTC.

The CDR3 coding sequence is TGCAGTGCGGGACAAGGGACTAATGGCTACACCTTC. Protein sequence: CSAGQGTNGYTF. The chain employs TRBV20-1 and TRBJ1-2, with D perhaps matching TRBD1 (6 bases). The CDR3 spans 12 residues. Germline V gives CDR1 DFQATT, CDR2 SNEGSKA (reference sequence). V was cut by 6 bases and J by 6 bases, with 14 bases left in between.

The genes are TRBV12-3 or TRBV12-4 and TRBJ2-1, with 7 bases aligning to TRBD1. Unmatched junction bases numbered 4, after V lost 3 bases and J lost 5 bases. The CDR3 extends over 14 amino acids. CDR3 amino acids: CASSFGDRHNEQFF. CDR3 nucleotides: TGTGCCAGCAGTTTTGGGGACAGACACAATGAGCAGTTCTTC.